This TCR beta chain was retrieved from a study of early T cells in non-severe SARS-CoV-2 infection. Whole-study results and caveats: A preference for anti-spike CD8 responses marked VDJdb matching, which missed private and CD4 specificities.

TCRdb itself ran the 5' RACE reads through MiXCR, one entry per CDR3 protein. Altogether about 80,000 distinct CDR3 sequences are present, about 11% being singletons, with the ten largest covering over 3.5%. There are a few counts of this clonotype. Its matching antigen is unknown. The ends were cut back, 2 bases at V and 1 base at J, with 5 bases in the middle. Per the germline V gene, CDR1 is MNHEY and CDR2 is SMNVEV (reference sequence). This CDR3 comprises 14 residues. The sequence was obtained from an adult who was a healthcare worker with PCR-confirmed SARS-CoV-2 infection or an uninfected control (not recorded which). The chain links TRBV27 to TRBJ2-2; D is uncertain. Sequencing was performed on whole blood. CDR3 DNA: TGTGCCAGCAGTTTACGGCGGAACACCGGGGAGCTGTTTTTT. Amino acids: CASSLRRNTGELFF.